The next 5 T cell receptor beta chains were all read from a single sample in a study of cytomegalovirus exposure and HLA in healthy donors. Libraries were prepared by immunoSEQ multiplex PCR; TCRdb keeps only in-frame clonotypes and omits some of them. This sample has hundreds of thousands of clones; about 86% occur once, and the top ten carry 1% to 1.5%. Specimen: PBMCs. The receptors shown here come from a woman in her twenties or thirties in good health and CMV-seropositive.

The CDR3 sequence is CASTHSAQGRGEKLFF. The CDR3 DNA reads TGCGCCAGCACTCATTCGGCCCAGGGGCGAGGGGAAAAACTGTTTTTT. The chain combines TRBV4-1 with TRBJ1-4; weak D call: TRBD1 (6 bases). The germline V and J ends were trimmed by 7 bases and 8 bases, with 23 bases remaining between them. The length of the CDR3 is 16 residues. Germline V lookup: CDR1 MGHRA, CDR2 YSYEKL.

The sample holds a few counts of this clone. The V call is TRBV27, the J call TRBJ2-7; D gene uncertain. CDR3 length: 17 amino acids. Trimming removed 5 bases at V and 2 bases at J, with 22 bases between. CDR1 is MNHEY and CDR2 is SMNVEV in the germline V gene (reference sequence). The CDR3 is CASSTRSALQSAYEQYF. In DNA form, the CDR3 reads TGTGCCAGCAGTACCCGATCGGCACTACAATCAGCCTACGAGCAGTACTTC.

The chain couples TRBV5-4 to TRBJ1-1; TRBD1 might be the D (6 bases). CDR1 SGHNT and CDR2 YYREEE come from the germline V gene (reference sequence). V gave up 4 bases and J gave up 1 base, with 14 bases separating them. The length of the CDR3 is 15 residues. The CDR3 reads CASSPHVQGNTEAFF. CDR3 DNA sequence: TGTGCCAGCAGCCCCCACGTACAGGGGAACACTGAAGCTTTCTTT.

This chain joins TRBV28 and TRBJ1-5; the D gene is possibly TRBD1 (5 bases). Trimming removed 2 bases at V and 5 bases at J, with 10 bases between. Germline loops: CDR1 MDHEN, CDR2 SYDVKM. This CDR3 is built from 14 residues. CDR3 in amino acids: CASSLQTVYQPQHF. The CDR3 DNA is TGTGCCAGCAGTTTACAGACAGTCTATCAGCCCCAGCATTTT.

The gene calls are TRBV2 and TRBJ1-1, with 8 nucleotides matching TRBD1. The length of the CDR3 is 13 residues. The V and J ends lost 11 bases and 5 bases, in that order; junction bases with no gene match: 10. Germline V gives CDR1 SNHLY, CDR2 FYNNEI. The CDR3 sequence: CASRTGRATEAFF. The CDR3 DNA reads TGTGCCTCCAGGACAGGGAGGGCTACTGAAGCTTTCTTT.